This TCR beta chain is drawn from a study of CXCR3-negative and CXCR3-positive naive CD8 T cells. Whole-study context: Sequencing yielded some 140 million TRB reads, roughly 1.5 +/- 0.3 million per library. Regarding the study as a whole: Naive subsets were similarly diverse, while memory CD8+ repertoires were much less diverse. Higher TRB CDR3 hydrophobicity marked CXCR3-positive naive cells relative to CXCR3-negative naive cells.

UMI-labeled 5' RACE TRB cDNA libraries were prepared from the cells. TCRdb reprocessed the 5' RACE reads, keeping one entry per CDR3 protein, no DNA. The sample has some 130,000 distinct CDR3 sequences; the top ten hold roughly 0.31%. Notes on this clonotype: Its antigen is as yet unknown.

The receptor's source is a human donor in good health. Some clones in this sample may be carry-over from other donors' samples. The sample was naive CXCR3- CD8+ T cells from blood. The subset was: CD45RO-CCR7+CD27+CD95- naive CD8+ T cells lacking CXCR3 (TNR3-).

The CDR3 protein is CASSNGPYEQYF. The chain employs TRBV28 and TRBJ2-7. The germline V gene has CDR1 MDHEN and CDR2 SYDVKM. The CDR3 is 12 residues long.